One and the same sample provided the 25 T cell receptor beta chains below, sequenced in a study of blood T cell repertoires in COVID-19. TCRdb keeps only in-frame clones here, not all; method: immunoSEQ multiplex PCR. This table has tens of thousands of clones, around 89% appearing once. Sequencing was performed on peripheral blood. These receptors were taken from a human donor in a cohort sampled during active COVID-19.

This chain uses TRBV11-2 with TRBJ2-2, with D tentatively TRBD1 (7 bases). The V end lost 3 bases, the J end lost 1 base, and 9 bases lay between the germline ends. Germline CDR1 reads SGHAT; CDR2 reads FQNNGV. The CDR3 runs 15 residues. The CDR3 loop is CASSFRGVNTGELFF. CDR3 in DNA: TGTGCCAGCAGCTTCAGGGGGGTGAACACCGGGGAGCTGTTTTTT.

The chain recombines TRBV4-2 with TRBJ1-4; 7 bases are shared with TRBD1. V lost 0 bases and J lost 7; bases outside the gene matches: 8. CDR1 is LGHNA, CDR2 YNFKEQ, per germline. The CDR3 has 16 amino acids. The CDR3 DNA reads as TGTGCCAGCAGCCAAGATGGGGGGACAGTTGTTGAAAAACTGTTTTTT. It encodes CASSQDGGTVVEKLFF.

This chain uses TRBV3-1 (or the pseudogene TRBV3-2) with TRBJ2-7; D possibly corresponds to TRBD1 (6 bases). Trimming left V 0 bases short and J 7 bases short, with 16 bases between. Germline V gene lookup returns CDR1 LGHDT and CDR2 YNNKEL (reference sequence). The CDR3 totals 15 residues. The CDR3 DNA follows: TGTGCCAGCAGCCAAGATTGGACAGACCACAGGGAGCAGTACTTC. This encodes CASSQDWTDHREQYF.

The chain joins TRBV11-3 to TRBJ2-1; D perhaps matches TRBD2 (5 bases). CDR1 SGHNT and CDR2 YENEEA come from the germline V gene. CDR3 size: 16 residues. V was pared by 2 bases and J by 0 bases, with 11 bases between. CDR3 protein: CASSLRERSSYNEQFF. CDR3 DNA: TGTGCCAGCAGCTTACGTGAGCGGAGCTCCTACAATGAGCAGTTCTTC.

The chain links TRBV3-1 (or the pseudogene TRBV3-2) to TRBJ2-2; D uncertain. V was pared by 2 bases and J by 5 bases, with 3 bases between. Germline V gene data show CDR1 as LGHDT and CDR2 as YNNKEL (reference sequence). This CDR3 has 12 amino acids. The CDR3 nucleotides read TGTGCCAGCAGCCAAACTACCGGGGAGCTGTTTTTT. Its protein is CASSQTTGELFF.

This chain's CDR3 is CASSFRDRVAYGYTF. The CDR3 DNA reads TGTGCCAGCAGCTTCCGGGACAGGGTAGCCTATGGCTACACCTTC. The chain carries TRBV7-2 and TRBJ1-2, with 9 positions matching TRBD1. V trimming: 3 bases; J trimming: 4 bases; junction bases outside the gene matches: 6. This CDR3 is built from 15 residues. CDR1 is SGHTA and CDR2 is FQGNSA in the germline V gene.

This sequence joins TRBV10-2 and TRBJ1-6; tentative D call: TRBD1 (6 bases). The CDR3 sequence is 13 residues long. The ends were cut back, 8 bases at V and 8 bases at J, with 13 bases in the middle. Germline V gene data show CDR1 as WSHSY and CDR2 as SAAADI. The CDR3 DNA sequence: TGCGCCAGCTCAGGACAGTGGGATTCACCCCTCCACTTT. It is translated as CASSGQWDSPLHF.

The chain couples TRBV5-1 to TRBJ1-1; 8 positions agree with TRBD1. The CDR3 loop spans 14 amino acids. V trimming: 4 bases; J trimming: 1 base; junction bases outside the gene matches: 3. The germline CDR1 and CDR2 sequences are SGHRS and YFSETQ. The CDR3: CASSPGTGNTEAFF. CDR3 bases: TGCGCCAGCAGCCCGGGGACAGGGAACACTGAAGCTTTCTTT.

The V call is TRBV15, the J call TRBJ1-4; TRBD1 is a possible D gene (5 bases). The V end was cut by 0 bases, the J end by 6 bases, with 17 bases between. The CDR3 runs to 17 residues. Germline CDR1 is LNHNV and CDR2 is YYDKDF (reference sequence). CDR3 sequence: CATSRDLGGGMDEKLFF. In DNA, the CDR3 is TGTGCCACCAGCAGAGATCTGGGGGGAGGGATGGATGAAAAACTGTTTTTT.

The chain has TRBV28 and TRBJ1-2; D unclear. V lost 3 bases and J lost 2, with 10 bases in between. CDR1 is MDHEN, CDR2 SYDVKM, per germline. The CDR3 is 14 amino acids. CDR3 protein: CASSFPGINYGYTF. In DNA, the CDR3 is TGTGCCAGCAGTTTCCCAGGAATAAACTATGGCTACACCTTC.

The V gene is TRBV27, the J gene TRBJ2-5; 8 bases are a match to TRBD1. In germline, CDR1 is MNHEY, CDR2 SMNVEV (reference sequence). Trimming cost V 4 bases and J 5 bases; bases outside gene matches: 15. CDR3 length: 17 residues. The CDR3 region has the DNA TGTGCCAGCAGTTCCACCGAAAAGACAGGGGCCGCGGAGACCCAGTACTTC. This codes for CASSSTEKTGAAETQYF.

The CDR3 region is CASSQVEGAGEKLFF. CDR3 coding DNA: TGTGCCAGCAGCCAAGTGGAGGGGGCTGGTGAAAAACTGTTTTTT. V is TRBV4-2 and J is TRBJ1-4, with TRBD1 matching 7 bases. Germline V gene lookup returns CDR1 LGHNA and CDR2 YNFKEQ. V lost 1 base, J lost 7 bases, and 6 bases stayed unmatched. The CDR3 has 15 residues.

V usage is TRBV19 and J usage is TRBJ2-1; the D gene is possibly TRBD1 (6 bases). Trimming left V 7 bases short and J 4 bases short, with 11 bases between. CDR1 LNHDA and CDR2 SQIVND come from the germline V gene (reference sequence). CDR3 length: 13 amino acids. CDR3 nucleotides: TGTGCCAGTACTCAGACAGGATACAATGAGCAGTTCTTC. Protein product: CASTQTGYNEQFF.

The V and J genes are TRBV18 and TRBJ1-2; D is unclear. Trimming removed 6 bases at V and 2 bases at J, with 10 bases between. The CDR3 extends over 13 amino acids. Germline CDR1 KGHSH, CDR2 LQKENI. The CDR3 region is CASSPERNYGYTF. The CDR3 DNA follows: TGTGCCAGCTCCCCCGAACGGAACTATGGCTACACCTTC. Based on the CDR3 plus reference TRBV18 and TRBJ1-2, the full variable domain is NAGVMQNPRHLVRRRGQEARLRCSPMKGHSHVYWYRQLPEEGLKFMVYLQKENIIDESGMPKERFSAEFPKEGPSILRIQQVVRGDSAAYFCASSPERNYGYTFGSGTRLTVV.

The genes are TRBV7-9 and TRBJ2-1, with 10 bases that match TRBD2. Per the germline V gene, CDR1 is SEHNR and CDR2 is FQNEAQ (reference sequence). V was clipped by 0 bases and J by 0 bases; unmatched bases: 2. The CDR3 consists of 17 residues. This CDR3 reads CASSLARTSGSYNEQFF. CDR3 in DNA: TGTGCCAGCAGCTTAGCAAGGACTAGCGGCTCCTACAATGAGCAGTTCTTC.

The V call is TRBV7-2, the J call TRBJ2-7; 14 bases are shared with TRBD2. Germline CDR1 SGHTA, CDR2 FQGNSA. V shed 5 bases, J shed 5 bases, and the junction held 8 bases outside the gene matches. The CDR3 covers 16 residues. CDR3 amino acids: CASSPGLAGVQNEQYF. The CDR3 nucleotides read TGTGCCAGCAGCCCGGGACTAGCGGGAGTTCAGAACGAGCAGTACTTC. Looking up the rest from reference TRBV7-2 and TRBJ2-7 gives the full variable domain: GAGVSQSPSNKVTEKGKDVELRCDPISGHTALYWYRQSLGQGLEFLIYFQGNSAPDKSGLPSDRFSAERTGGSVSTLTIQRTQQEDSAVYLCASSPGLAGVQNEQYFGPGTRLTVT.

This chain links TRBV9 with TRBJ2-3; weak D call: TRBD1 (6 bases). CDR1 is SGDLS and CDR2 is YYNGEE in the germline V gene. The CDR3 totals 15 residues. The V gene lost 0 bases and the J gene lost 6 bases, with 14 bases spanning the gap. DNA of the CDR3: TGTGCCAGCAGCGTAGCAGGACAGTACTCGGATACGCAGTATTTT. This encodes CASSVAGQYSDTQYF.

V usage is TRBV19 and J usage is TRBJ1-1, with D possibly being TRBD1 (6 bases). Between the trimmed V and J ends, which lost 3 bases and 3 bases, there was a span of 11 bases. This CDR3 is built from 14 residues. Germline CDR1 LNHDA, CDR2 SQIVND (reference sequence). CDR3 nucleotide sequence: TGTGCCAGTAGTATGGGAGGGGGGGACACTGAAGCTTTCTTT. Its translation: CASSMGGGDTEAFF.

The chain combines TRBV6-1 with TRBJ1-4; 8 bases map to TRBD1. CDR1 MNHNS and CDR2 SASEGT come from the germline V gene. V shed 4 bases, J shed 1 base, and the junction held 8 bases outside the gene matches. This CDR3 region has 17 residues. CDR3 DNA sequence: TGTGCCAGCAGTGGACAGGGGAGGGGAAGAACTAATGAAAAACTGTTTTTT. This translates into CASSGQGRGRTNEKLFF.

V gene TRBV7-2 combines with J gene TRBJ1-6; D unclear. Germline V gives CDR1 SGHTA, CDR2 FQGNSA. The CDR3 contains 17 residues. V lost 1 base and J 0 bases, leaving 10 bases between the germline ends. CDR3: CASSLVGWSSYNSPLHF. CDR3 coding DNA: TGTGCCAGCAGCTTAGTCGGGTGGAGCTCCTATAATTCACCCCTCCACTTT.

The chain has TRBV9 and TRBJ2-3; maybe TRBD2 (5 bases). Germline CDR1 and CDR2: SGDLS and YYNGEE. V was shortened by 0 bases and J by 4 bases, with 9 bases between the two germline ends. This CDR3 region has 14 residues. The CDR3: CASSVAGSADTQYF. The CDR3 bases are TGTGCCAGCAGCGTAGCGGGGTCTGCAGATACGCAGTATTTT.

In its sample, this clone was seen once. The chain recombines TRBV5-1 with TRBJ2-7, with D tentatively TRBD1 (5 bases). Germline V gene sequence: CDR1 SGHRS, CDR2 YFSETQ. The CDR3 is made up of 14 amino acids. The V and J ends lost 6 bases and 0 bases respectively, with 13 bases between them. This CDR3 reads CASTMGPFSYEQYF. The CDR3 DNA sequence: TGCGCCAGCACCATGGGGCCATTCTCCTACGAGCAGTACTTC.

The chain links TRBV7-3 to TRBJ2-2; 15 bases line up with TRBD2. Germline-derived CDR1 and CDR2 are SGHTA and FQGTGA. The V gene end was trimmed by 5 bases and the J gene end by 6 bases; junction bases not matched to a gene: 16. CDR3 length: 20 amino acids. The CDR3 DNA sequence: TGTGCCAGCAGCCCAGGACCTCCGGGACTAGCGGGGGGCCGGGCCGGGGAGCTGTTTTTT. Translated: CASSPGPPGLAGGRAGELFF.

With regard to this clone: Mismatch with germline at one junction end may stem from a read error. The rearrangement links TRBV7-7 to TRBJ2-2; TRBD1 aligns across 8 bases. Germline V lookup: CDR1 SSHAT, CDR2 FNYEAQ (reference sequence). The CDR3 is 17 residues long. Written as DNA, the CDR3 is TGTGCTAGCAGCTTTCAAGATGACAGGGGCGACACCGGGGAGCTGTTTTTT. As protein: CASSFQDDRGDTGELFF.

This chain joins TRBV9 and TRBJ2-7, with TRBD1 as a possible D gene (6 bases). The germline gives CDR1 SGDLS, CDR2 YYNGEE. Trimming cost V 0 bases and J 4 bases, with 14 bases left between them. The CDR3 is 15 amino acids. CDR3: CASSVEARTEYEQYF. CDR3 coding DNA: TGTGCCAGCAGCGTAGAAGCGCGGACAGAATACGAGCAGTACTTC. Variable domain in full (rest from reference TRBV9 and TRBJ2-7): DSGVTQTPKHLITATGQRVTLRCSPRSGDLSVYWYQQSLDQGLQFLIQYYNGEERAKGNILERFSAQQFPDLHSELNLSSLELGDSALYFCASSVEARTEYEQYFGPGTRLTVT.